The 2 T cell receptor beta chains given below trace back to one sample, sequenced in a study of cytomegalovirus exposure and HLA in healthy donors. The PCR had 60 Vbeta and 13 Jbeta primers. Sequencing was performed with immunoSEQ multiplex PCR; in TCRdb, only in-frame clones are kept and a portion is missing. The data contain about 130,000 clones, around 80% of them singletons. The sequenced material came from PBMCs. These receptors were collected from a man aged 50-60 years in good health and CMV-seronegative.

The V gene is TRBV15, the J gene TRBJ2-1, with D perhaps TRBD2 (6 bases). V gave up 8 bases and J gave up 2 bases, with 16 bases separating them. CDR3 length equals 15 residues. Germline loops: CDR1 LNHNV, CDR2 YYDKDF (reference sequence). CDR3 protein: CATAEGKGTYNEQFF. The CDR3 bases are TGTGCCACCGCGGAGGGTAAGGGCACCTACAATGAGCAGTTCTTC.

The J gene is TRBJ1-5, the V gene TRBV19; D unclear. The CDR3 contains 13 residues. Germline V CDR1 and CDR2: LNHDA, SQIVND (reference sequence). Trimming pared 7 bases from V and 5 bases from J, leaving 12 bases between. For the CDR3, the DNA is TGTGCCAGTAACTGGTACGGGGATCAGCCCCAGCATTTT. It codes for CASNWYGDQPQHF.